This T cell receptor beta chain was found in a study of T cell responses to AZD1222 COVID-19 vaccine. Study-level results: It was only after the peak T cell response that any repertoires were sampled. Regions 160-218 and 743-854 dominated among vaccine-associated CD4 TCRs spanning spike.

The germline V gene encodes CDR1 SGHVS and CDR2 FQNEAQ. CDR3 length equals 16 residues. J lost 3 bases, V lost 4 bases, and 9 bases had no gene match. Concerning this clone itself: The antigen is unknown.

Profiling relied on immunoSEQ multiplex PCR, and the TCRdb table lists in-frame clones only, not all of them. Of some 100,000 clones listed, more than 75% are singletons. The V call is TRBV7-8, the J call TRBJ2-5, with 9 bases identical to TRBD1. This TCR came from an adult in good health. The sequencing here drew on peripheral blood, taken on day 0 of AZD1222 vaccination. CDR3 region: CASSSAGTGLKETQYF. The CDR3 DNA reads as TGTGCCAGCAGCTCGGCCGGGACAGGGCTAAAAGAGACCCAGTACTTC.